One sample yielded the 20 T cell receptor beta chains listed below, sequenced in a study of spatial heterogeneity in lung cancer. TCRdb ran MiXCR on the 5' RACE reads and lists one entry per CDR3 protein. The sample consists of roughly 40,000 distinct CDR3 sequences, approximately 7% of them appearing once. Time point given: sample taken at primary tumor resection. Sequencing of whole RNA from tumor, nontumor lung or frozen PBMC involved no sorting. Here the sequenced sample was PBMCs, taken at surgery. These receptors originate from a female donor with early-stage non-small cell lung cancer.

In the case of this clonotype: This may be a read error: a much more frequent sequence differs by one nucleotide. The chain carries TRBV7-2 and TRBJ2-2; the match to TRBD2 covers 9 bases. Germline CDR1 SGHTA, CDR2 FQGNSA. The CDR3 has 16 residues. CDR3 in amino acids: CASSLRLAGSTGELYF. Written as DNA, the CDR3 is TGTGCCAGCAGCTTAAGGCTAGCGGGGAGCACCGGGGAGCTGTATTTT.

The V gene is TRBV18, the J gene TRBJ2-2, with a tentative D call TRBD1 (5 bases). V was trimmed by 3 bases and J by 4 bases, leaving 9 bases between them. The CDR3 has 14 amino acids. CDR1 is KGHSH, CDR2 LQKENI, per germline. The CDR3 reads CASSPDTRTGELFF. The CDR3 bases are TGTGCCAGCTCACCGGACACTCGCACCGGGGAGCTGTTTTTT.

This chain links TRBV29-1 with TRBJ2-2; no firm D call. V shed 6 bases and J shed 4 bases, with 12 bases lying between them. Germline V gene lookup returns CDR1 SQVTM and CDR2 ANQGSEA. CDR3 size: 13 residues. The CDR3 DNA sequence: TGCAGCGTAGCGCGACTGGGCACCGGGGAGCTGTTTTTT. Translating it yields CSVARLGTGELFF.

The chain links TRBV30 to TRBJ2-1, with D possibly being TRBD1 or TRBD2 (5 bases each). This CDR3 is 14 amino acids long. The V gene's germline CDR1 is GTSNPN and CDR2 SVGIG (reference sequence). Trimming took 4 bases from V and 10 from J, leaving 20 bases between them. CDR3 amino acids: CAWKKPSGQGEQFF. The CDR3 bases are TGTGCCTGGAAAAAACCATCGGGGCAGGGAGAGCAGTTCTTC. Based on the CDR3 plus reference TRBV30 and TRBJ2-1, the full variable domain is SQTIHQWPATLVQPVGSPLSLECTVEGTSNPNLYWYRQAAGRGLQLLFYSVGIGQISSEVPQNLSASRPQDRQFILSSKKLLLSDSGFYLCAWKKPSGQGEQFFGPGTRLTVL.

This clonotype was seen a handful of times. This rearrangement joins TRBV18 to TRBJ2-2; D not certain. V lost 1 base to trimming and J lost 3 bases, with 6 bases between them. The CDR3 consists of 14 residues. CDR1 is KGHSH and CDR2 is LQKENI in the germline V gene. The CDR3 reads CASSPQSDTGELFF. For the CDR3, the DNA is TGTGCCAGCTCACCACAGTCGGACACCGGGGAGCTGTTTTTT.

This clonotype was observed at least ten times. The V and J genes are TRBV21-1 and TRBJ1-2; the D call in the table, TRBD1, was not verified against the DNA. TRBV21-1 is deemed a pseudogene. The CDR3 covers 15 residues. The CDR3 sequence: CASRTGKGPNYGYTF. CDR3 DNA sequence: TGTGCCAGCAGAACCGGGAAGGGGCCGAACTATGGCTACACCTTC.

About this clonotype itself: A much more abundant neighbour one base away suggests this may be a read error. The CDR3 carries no conserved terminal phenylalanine or tryptophan, so it likely arises from a read error. This chain uses TRBV7-2 with TRBJ1-5; no firm D call. The V and J ends lost 5 bases and 4 bases respectively, with 15 bases between them. The V gene's germline CDR1 is SGHTA and CDR2 FQGNSA. The CDR3 is 15 residues long. CDR3 loop: CASSRLKGENQPQHS. The CDR3 bases are TGTGCCAGCAGCCGCCTTAAAGGAGAGAATCAGCCCCAGCATTCT.

This clonotype showed up just a few times. The rearrangement joins TRBV7-2 to TRBJ1-6, with 10 bases matching TRBD1. Germline loops: CDR1 SGHTA, CDR2 FQGNSA. Trimming took 1 base from V and 9 from J; bases not matched to a gene: 6. CDR3 length equals 16 residues. The CDR3 reads CASSLEDRGVISPLHF. The CDR3 DNA reads TGTGCCAGCAGCTTAGAGGACAGGGGGGTCATTTCACCCCTCCACTTT.

The CDR3: CASSQATVRNTIYF. CDR3 in DNA: TGTGCCAGCAGTCAAGCGACAGTTCGAAACACCATATATTTT. The chain couples TRBV12-3 or TRBV12-4 to TRBJ1-3; possible D gene TRBD1, 5 bases. The germline V and J ends were trimmed by 5 bases and 5 bases, with 13 bases remaining between them. There are 14 residues in the CDR3.

This sequence joins TRBV20-1 and TRBJ1-2, with 8 bases lining up with TRBD1. The junction had 10 bases not matched to a gene; V was cut back by 3 bases and J by 4 bases. The CDR3 totals 15 residues. CDR1 and CDR2 from the germline V gene are DFQATT and SNEGSKA (reference sequence). CDR3 in DNA: TGCAGTGCTAGTAGGCAGGGGGCGACGATCTATGGCTACACCTTC. Residues: CSASRQGATIYGYTF.

The sample holds a few counts of this clonotype. The chain couples TRBV12-3 or TRBV12-4 to TRBJ2-1; maybe TRBD1 (5 bases). V was clipped by 6 bases and J by 15 bases, with 15 bases between them. This CDR3 is 11 amino acids long. The CDR3 sequence is CASSLRVESFF. The DNA of the CDR3 is TGTGCCAGCAGCCTCAGGGTTGAGTCGTTCTTC.

This clonotype has ten or more counts. The rearrangement links TRBV5-1 to TRBJ2-3; D not resolved. From germline, CDR1 is SGHRS and CDR2 YFSETQ. V lost 0 bases and J lost 4, with 3 bases in between. The CDR3 has 12 residues. The CDR3 coding sequence is TGCGCCAGCAGCTTGGGCGCAGATACGCAGTATTTT. It codes for CASSLGADTQYF.

This clonotype has ten or more counts. This chain uses TRBV4-1 with TRBJ1-1; TRBD1 aligns across 8 bases. CDR3 size: 14 residues. CDR1 and CDR2 (germline): MGHRA, YSYEKL. After removal of 4 bases from V and 3 bases from J, the junction contained 4 bases not matched to a gene. The CDR3 loop reads CASSRTGGDTEAFF. CDR3 coding DNA: TGCGCCAGCAGCCGAACAGGGGGGGACACTGAAGCTTTCTTT.

In this sample, this clonotype turned up many times. V and J are TRBV29-1 and TRBJ2-5, with D perhaps matching TRBD2 (6 bases). The V end lost 5 bases, the J end lost 0 bases, and 10 bases lay between the germline ends. The germline CDR1 and CDR2 sequences are SQVTM and ANQGSEA. CDR3 size: 13 residues. The CDR3 protein is CSVLAPYQETQYF. The DNA of the CDR3 is TGCAGCGTTCTAGCGCCGTACCAAGAGACCCAGTACTTC.

This clonotype was counted at least ten times. In nucleotides, the CDR3 is TGTGCCAGCAGCTGGGGACGGGGACTAGCGGAGCAAGAGACCCAGTACTTC. Protein sequence: CASSWGRGLAEQETQYF. The chain uses TRBV7-9 and TRBJ2-5; 11 bases match TRBD2. The CDR3 length is 17 residues. The germline V gene has CDR1 SEHNR and CDR2 FQNEAQ (reference sequence). V shed 4 bases and J 2 bases; nucleotides not matched to a gene: 9.

This clonotype was seen more than once but under ten times. The chain recombines TRBV29-1 with TRBJ2-3; either TRBD1 or TRBD2 may fit D (5 bases each). Trimming cost V 4 bases and J 5 bases, with 13 bases left between them. This CDR3 has 13 amino acids. CDR1 is SQVTM and CDR2 is ANQGSEA in the germline V gene. Here the CDR3 DNA reads TGCAGCGTTGCTAGGGACCTGGGAGATACGCAGTATTTT. Encoded protein: CSVARDLGDTQYF.

This chain links TRBV27 with TRBJ1-2; D ambiguous. Germline V CDR1 and CDR2: MNHEY, SMNVEV (reference sequence). The CDR3 covers 13 residues. V was pared by 5 bases and J by 1 base, with 8 bases between. CDR3 nucleotide sequence: TGTGCCAGCAGTCCGACACTTAACTATGGCTACACCTTC. It yields the protein CASSPTLNYGYTF.

The V gene is TRBV20-1, the J gene TRBJ1-2; TRBD1 is a possible D gene (5 bases). The germline V gene encodes CDR1 DFQATT and CDR2 SNEGSKA (reference sequence). V lost 6 bases, J lost 1 base, and 9 bases lay in between. This CDR3 has 12 amino acids. The CDR3 coding sequence is TGCAGTGCCGAGGGGTATAACTATGGCTACACCTTC. It yields the protein CSAEGYNYGYTF.

This clonotype has just a few counts. This rearrangement joins TRBV11-2 to TRBJ1-2; weak D call: TRBD1 (5 bases). The CDR3 has 12 residues. Trimming pared 3 bases from V and 6 bases from J, leaving 8 bases between. Germline lookup yields CDR1 SGHAT and CDR2 FQNNGV. The CDR3 DNA is TGTGCCAGCAGCTTTGCCAGGGATGGCTACACCTTC. This sequence encodes CASSFARDGYTF. Drawing the rest from reference TRBV11-2 and TRBJ1-2, the complete variable domain is EAGVAQSPRYKIIEKRQSVAFWCNPISGHATLYWYQQILGQGPKLLIQFQNNGVVDDSQLPKDRFSAERLKGVDSTLKIQPAKLEDSAVYLCASSFARDGYTFGSGTRLTVV.

This clonotype showed up many times. V usage is TRBV24-1 and J usage is TRBJ1-1; 8 bases fit TRBD1. The CDR3 is 16 residues long. V trimming: 2 bases; J trimming: 4 bases; junction bases outside the gene matches: 8. Per the germline V gene, CDR1 is KGHDR and CDR2 is SFDVKD. The CDR3 protein is CATSDYVGQEGTEAFF. The CDR3 DNA follows: TGTGCCACCAGTGATTACGTGGGACAGGAGGGCACTGAAGCTTTCTTT.